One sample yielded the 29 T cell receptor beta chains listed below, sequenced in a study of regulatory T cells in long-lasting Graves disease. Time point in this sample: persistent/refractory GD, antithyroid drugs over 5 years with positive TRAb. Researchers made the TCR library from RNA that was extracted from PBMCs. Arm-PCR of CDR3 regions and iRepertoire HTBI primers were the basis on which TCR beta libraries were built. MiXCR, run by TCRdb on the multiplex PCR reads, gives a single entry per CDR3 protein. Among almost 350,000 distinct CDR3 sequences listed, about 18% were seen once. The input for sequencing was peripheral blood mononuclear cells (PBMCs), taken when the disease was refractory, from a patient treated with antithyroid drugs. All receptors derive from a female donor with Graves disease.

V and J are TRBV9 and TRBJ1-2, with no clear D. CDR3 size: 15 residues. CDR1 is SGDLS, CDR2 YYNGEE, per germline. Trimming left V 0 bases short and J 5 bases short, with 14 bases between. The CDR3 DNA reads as TGTGCCAGCAGCGTAGCCCTAACCCCTGGATATGGCTACACCTTC. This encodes CASSVALTPGYGYTF.

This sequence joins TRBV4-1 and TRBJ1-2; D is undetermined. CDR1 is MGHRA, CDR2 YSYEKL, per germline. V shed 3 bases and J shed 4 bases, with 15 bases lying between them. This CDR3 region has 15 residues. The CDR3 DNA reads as TGCGCCAGCAGCCACGTCGAGCGGCCGCCCTATGGCTACACCTTC. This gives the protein CASSHVERPPYGYTF.

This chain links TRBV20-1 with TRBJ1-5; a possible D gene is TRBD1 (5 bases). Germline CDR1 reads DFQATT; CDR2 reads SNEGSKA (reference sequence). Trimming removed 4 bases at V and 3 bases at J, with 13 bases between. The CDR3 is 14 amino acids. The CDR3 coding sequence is TGCAGTGCTAACTGGGGCAGGGTCAATCAGCCCCAGCATTTT. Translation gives CSANWGRVNQPQHF.

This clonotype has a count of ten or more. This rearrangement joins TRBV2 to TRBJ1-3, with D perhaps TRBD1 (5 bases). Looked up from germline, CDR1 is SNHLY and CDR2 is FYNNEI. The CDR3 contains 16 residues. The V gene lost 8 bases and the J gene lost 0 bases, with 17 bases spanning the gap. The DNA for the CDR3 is TGTGCCAGCGGAGTCTCGGGACTCCTCTCTGGAAACACCATATATTTT. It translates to CASGVSGLLSGNTIYF.

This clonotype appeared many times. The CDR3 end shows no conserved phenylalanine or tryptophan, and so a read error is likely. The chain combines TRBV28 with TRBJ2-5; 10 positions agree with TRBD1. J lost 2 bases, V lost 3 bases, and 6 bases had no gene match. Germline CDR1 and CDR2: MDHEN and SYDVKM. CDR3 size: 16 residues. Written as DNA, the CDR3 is TGTGCCAGCAGTTTGTCACCGGGACAGGGGCAAGAGACCCAGTACCTC. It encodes CASSLSPGQGQETQYL.

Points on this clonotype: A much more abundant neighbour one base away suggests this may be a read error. The CDR3 reads CVSKQENQYF. The DNA of the CDR3 is TGTGTCAGCAAGCAAGAGAACCAGTACTTC. The chain employs TRBV6-1 and TRBJ2-5; D ambiguous. Per germline, CDR1 MNHNS and CDR2 SASEGT. This CDR3 is 10 amino acids long.

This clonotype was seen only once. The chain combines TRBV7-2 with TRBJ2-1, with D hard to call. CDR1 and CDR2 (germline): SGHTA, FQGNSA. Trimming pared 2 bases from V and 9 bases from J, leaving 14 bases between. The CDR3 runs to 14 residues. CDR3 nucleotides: TGTGCCAGCAGCTTAAACCCCGTTGGGTCTGAGCAGTTCTTC. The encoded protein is CASSLNPVGSEQFF.

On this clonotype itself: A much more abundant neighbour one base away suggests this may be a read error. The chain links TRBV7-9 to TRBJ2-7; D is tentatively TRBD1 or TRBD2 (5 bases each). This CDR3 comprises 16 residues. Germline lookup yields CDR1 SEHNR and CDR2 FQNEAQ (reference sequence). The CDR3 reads CASGLSGAVRGHEQYF. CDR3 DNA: TGTGCCAGCGGCTTATCCGGGGCGGTCCGTGGGCACGAGCAGTACTTC. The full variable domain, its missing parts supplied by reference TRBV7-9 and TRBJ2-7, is DTGVSQNPRHKITKRGQNVTFRCDPISEHNRLYWYRQTLGQGPEFLTYFQNEAQLEKSRLLSDRFSAERPKGSFSTLEIQRTEQGDSAMYLCASGLSGAVRGHEQYFGPGTRLTVT.

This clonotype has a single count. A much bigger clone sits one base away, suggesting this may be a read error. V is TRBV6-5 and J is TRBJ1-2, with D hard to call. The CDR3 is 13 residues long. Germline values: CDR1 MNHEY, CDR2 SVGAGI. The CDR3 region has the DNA TGTGCCGGCAGTTACGATTCGGTAGGCGGCTACACCTTC. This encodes CAGSYDSVGGYTF.

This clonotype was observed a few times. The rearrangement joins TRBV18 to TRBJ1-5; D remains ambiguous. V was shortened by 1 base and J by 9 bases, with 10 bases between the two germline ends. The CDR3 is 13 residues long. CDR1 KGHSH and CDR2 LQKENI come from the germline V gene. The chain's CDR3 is CASSPLTGMPQHF. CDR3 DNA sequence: TGTGCCAGCTCACCACTTACTGGGATGCCCCAGCATTTT.

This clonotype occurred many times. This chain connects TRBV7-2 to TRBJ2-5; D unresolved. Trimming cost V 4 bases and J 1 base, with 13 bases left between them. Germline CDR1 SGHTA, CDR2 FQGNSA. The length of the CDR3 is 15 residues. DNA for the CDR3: TGTGCCAGCAGCTCCCTGGCAAACCGCCAAGAGACCCAGTACTTC. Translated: CASSSLANRQETQYF. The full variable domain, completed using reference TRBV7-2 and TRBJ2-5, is GAGVSQSPSNKVTEKGKDVELRCDPISGHTALYWYRQSLGQGLEFLIYFQGNSAPDKSGLPSDRFSAERTGGSVSTLTIQRTQQEDSAVYLCASSSLANRQETQYFGPGTRLLVL.

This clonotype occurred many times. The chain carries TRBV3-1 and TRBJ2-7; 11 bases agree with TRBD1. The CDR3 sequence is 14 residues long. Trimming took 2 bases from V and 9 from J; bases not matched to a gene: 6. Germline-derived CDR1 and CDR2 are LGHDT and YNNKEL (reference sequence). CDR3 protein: CASSQRDRGEGQYF. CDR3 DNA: TGTGCCAGCAGCCAACGGGACAGGGGGGAGGGGCAGTACTTC.

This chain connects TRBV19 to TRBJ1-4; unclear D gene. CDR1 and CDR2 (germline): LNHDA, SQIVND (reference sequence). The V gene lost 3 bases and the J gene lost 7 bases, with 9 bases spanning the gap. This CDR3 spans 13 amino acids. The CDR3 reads CASSIINGEKLFF. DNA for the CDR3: TGTGCCAGTAGTATTATTAACGGTGAAAAACTGTTTTTT.

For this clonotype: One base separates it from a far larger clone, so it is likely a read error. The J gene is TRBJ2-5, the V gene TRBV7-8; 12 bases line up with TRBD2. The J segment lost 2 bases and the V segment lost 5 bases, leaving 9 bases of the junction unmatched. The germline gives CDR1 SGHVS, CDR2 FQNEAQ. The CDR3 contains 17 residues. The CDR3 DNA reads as TGTGCCAGCAGCACACCTAGCGGGGGGGACTCACAAGAGACCCAGTACTTC. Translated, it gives CASSTPSGGDSQETQYF.

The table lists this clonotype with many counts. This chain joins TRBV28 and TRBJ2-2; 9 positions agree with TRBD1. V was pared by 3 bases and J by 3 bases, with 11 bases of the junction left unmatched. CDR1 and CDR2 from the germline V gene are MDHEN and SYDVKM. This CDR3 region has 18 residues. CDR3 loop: CASSLLPGTGFDTGELFF. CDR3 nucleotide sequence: TGTGCCAGCAGTTTGTTACCCGGGACAGGGTTTGACACCGGGGAGCTGTTTTTT.

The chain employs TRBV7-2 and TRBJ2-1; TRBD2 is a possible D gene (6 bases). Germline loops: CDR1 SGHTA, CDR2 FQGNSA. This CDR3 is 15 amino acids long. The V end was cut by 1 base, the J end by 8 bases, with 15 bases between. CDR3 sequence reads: CASSLGASERDEQFF. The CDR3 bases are TGTGCCAGCAGCTTAGGGGCTAGCGAAAGGGATGAGCAGTTCTTC.

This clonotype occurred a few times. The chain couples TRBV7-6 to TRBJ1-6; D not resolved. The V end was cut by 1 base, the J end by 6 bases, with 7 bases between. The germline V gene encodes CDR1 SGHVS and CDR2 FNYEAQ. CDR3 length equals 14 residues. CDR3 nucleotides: TGTGCCAGCAGCTTAGAGGGTGCTAATTCACCCCTCCACTTT. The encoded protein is CASSLEGANSPLHF.

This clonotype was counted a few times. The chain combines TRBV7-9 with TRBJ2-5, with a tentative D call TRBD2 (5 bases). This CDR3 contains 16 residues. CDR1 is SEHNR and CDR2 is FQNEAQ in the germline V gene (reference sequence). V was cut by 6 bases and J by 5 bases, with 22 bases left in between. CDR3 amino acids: CASSSSRLPIIETQYF. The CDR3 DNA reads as TGTGCCAGCAGTTCAAGCCGACTACCAATAATCGAGACCCAGTACTTC.

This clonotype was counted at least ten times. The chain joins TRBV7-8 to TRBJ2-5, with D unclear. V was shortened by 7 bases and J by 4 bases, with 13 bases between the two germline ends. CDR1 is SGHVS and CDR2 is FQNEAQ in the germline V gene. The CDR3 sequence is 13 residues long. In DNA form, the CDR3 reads TGTGCCAGCACCTTCGGAGTGACAGAGACCCAGTACTTC. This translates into CASTFGVTETQYF.

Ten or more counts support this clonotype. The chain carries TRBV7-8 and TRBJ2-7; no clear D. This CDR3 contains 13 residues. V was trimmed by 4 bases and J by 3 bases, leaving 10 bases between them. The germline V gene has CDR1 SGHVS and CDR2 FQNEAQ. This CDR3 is CASSSPPLYEQYF. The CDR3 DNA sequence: TGTGCCAGCAGCTCCCCCCCCCTCTACGAGCAGTACTTC.

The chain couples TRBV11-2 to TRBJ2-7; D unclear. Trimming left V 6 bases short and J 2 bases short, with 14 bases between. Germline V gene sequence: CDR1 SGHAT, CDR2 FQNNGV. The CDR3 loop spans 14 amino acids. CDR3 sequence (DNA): TGTGCCAGCAGTCGATTAAGAGGCGCCTACGAGCAGTACTTC. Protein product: CASSRLRGAYEQYF.

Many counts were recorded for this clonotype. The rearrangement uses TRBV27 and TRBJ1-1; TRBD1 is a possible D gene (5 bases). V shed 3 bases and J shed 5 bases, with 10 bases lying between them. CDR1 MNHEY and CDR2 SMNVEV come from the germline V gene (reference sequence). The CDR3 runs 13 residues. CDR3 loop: CASSFTGQTEAFF. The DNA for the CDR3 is TGTGCCAGCAGTTTCACGGGGCAAACTGAAGCTTTCTTT.

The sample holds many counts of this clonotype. The CDR3 nucleotides are TGTGCCAGCAGTGAGATGGTGAACTATGGCTACACCTTC. It is translated as CASSEMVNYGYTF. This sequence joins TRBV2 and TRBJ1-2; D is uncertain. Germline V lookup: CDR1 SNHLY, CDR2 FYNNEI. The length of the CDR3 is 13 residues. Trimming took 3 bases from V and 2 from J, leaving 7 bases between them.

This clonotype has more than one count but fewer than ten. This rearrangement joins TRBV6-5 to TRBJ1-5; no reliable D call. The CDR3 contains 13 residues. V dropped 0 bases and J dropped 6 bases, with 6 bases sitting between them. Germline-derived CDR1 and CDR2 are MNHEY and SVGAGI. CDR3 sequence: CASSYSMRQPQHF. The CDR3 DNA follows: TGTGCCAGCAGTTACTCGATGCGTCAGCCCCAGCATTTT.

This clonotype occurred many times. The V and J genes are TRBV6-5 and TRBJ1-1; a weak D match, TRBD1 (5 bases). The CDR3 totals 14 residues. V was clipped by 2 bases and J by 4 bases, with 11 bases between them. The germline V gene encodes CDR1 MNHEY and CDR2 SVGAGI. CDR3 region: CASSYALGLTEAFF. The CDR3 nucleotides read TGTGCCAGCAGTTACGCTTTGGGACTCACTGAAGCTTTCTTT.

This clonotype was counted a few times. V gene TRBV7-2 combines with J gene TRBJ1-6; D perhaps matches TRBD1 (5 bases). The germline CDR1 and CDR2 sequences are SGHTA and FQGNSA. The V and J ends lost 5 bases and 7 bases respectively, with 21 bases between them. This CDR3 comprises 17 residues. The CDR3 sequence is CASSETALGGVNSPLHF. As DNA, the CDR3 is TGTGCCAGCAGCGAGACGGCTCTGGGGGGTGTAAATTCACCCCTCCACTTT.

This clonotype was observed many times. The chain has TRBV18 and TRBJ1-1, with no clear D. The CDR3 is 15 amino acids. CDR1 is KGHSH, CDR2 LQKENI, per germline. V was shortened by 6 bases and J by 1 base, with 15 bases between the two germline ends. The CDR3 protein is CASSPIGRTNTEAFF. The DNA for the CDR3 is TGTGCCAGCTCCCCTATCGGCAGGACGAACACTGAAGCTTTCTTT.

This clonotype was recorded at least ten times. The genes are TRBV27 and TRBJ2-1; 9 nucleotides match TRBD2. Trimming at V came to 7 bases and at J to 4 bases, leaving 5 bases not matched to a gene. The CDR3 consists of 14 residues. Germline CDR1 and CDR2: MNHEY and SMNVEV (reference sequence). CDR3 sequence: CASKAGGWYNEQFF. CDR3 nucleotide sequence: TGTGCCAGCAAAGCGGGAGGATGGTACAATGAGCAGTTCTTC.

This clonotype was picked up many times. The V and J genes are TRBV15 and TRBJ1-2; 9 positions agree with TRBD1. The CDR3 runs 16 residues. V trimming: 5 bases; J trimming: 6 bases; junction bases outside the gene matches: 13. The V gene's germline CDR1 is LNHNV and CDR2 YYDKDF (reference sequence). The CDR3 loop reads CATSGLGTGKLHGYTF. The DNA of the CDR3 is TGTGCCACCAGCGGCCTCGGGACAGGGAAGCTACATGGCTACACCTTC. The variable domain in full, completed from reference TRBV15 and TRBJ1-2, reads DAMVIQNPRYQVTQFGKPVTLSCSQTLNHNVMYWYQQKSSQAPKLLFHYYDKDFNNEADTPDNFQSRRPNTSFCFLDIRSPGLGDTAMYLCATSGLGTGKLHGYTFGSGTRLTVV.